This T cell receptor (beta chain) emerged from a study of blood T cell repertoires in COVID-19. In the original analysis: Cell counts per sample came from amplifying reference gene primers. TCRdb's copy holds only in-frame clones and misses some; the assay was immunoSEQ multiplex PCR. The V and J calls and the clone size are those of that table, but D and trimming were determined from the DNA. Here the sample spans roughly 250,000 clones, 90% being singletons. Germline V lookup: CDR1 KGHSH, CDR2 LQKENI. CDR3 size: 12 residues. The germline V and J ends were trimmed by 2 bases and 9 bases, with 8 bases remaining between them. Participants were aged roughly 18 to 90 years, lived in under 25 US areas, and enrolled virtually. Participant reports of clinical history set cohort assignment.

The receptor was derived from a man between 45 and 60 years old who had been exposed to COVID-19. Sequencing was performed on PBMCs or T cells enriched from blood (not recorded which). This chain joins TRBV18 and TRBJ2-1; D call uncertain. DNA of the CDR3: TGTGCCAGCTCACCAGCAGAAACTGAGCAGTTCTTC. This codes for CASSPAETEQFF.